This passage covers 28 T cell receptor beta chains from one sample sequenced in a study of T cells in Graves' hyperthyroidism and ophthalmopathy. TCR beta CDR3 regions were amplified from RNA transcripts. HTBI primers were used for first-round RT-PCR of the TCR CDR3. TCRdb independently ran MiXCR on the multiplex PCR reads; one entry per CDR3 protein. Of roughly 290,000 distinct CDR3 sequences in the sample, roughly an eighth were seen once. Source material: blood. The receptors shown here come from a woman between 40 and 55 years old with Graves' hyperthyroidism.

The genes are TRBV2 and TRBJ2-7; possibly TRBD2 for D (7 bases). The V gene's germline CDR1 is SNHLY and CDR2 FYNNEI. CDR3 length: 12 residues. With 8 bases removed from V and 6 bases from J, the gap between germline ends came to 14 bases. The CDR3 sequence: CASGGARGEQYF. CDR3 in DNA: TGTGCCAGCGGGGGGGCCCGGGGCGAGCAGTACTTC. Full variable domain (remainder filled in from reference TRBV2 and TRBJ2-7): EPEVTQTPSHQVTQMGQEVILRCVPISNHLYFYWYRQILGQKVEFLVSFYNNEISEKSEIFDDQFSVERPDGSNFTLKIRSTKLEDSAMYFCASGGARGEQYFGPGTRLTVT.

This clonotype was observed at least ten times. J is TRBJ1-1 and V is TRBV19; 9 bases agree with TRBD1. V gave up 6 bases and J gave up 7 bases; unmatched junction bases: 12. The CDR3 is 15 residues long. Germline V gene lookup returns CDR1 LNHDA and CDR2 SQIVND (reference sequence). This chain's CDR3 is CASRDRGTLRNEAFF. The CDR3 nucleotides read TGTGCCAGTAGAGACAGGGGGACTCTACGCAATGAAGCTTTCTTT.

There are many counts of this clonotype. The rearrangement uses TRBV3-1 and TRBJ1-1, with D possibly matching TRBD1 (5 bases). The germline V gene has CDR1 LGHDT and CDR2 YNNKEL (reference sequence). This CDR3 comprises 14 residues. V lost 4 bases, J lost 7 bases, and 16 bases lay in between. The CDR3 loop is CASSPTRASIEAFF. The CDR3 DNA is TGTGCCAGCAGCCCGACCAGGGCATCGATTGAAGCTTTCTTT.

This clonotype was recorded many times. The CDR3 here is CASTTYRGGTEAFF. Written as DNA, the CDR3 is TGTGCCAGCACCACTTACAGGGGCGGCACTGAAGCTTTCTTT. This chain connects TRBV3-1 to TRBJ1-1; 7 nucleotides agree with TRBD1. In germline, CDR1 is LGHDT, CDR2 YNNKEL (reference sequence). V lost 7 bases and J lost 4; bases outside the gene matches: 9. CDR3 length equals 14 residues.

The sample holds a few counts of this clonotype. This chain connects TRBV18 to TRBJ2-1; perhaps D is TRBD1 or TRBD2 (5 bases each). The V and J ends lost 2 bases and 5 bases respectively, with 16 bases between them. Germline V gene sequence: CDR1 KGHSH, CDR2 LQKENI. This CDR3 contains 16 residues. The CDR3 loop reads CASSPSWGPPNNEQFF. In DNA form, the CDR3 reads TGTGCCAGCTCACCATCTTGGGGACCCCCCAACAATGAGCAGTTCTTC.

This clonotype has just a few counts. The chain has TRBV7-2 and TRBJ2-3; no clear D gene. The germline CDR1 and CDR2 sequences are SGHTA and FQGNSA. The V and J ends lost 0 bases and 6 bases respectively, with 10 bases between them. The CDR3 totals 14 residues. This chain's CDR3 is CASSLAHGADTQYF. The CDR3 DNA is TGTGCCAGCAGCTTAGCGCACGGCGCGGATACGCAGTATTTT.

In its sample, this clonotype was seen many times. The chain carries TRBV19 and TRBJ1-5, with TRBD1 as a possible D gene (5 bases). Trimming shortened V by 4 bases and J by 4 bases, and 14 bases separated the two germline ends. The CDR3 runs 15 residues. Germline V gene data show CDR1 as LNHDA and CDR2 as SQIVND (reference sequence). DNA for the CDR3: TGTGCCAGTAGTAAAACAGGCCCAGGGAATCAGCCCCAGCATTTT. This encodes CASSKTGPGNQPQHF.

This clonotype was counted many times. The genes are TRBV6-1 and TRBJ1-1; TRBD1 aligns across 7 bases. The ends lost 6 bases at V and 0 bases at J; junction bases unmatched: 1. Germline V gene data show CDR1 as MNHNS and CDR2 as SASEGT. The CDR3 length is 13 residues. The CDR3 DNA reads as TGTGCCAGCAGAACAGGGGTGAACACTGAAGCTTTCTTT. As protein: CASRTGVNTEAFF.

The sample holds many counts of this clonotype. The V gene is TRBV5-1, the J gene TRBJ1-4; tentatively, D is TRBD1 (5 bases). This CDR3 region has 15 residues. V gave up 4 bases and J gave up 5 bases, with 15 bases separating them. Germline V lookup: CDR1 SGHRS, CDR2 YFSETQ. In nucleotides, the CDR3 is TGCGCCAGCAGCGGACCCGGGACGGAAAATGAAAAACTGTTTTTT. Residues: CASSGPGTENEKLFF.

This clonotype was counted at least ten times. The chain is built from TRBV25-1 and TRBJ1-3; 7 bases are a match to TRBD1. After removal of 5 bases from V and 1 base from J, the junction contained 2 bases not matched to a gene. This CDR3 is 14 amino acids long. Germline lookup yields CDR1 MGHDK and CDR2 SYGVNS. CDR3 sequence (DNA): TGTGCCAGCAGTCCACAGGGGTCTGGAAACACCATATATTTT. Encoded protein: CASSPQGSGNTIYF.

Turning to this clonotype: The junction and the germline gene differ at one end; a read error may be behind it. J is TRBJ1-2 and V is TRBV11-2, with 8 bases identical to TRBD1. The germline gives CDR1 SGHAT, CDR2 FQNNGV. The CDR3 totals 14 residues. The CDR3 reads CGSSPQTGAYGYTF. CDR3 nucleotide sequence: TGTGGCAGCAGCCCCCAGACAGGGGCCTATGGCTACACCTTC.

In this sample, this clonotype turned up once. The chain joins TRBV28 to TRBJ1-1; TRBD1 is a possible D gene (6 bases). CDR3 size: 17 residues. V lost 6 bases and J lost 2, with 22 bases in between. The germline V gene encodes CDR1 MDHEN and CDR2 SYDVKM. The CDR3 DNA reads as TGTGCCAGCAGCCGATCCAGGGGATCTCGGCTAAACACTGAAGCTTTCTTT. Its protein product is CASSRSRGSRLNTEAFF.

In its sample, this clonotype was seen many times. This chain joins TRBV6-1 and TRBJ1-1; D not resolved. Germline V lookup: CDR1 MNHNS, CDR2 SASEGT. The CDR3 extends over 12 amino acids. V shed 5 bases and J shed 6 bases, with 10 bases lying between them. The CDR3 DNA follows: TGTGCCAGCAGTTTATTTGGGGCTGAAGCTTTCTTT. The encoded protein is CASSLFGAEAFF.

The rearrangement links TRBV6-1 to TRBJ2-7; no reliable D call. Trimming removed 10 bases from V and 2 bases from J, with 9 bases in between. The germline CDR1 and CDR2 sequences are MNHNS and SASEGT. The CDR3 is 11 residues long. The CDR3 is CATRRAYEQYF. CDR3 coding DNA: TGTGCCACGAGACGGGCCTACGAGCAGTACTTC.

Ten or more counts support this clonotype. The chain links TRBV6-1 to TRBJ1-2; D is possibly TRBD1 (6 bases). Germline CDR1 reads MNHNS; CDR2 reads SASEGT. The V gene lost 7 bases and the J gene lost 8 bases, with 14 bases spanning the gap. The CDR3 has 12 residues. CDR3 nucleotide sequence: TGTGCCAGCAACCCCGGGACAAAGGGCTACACCTTC. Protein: CASNPGTKGYTF.

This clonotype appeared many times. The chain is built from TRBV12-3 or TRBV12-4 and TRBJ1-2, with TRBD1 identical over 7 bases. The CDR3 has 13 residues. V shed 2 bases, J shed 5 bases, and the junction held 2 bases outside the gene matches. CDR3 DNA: TGTGCCAGCAGTTTAACAGGGGAATATGGCTACACCTTC. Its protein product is CASSLTGEYGYTF.

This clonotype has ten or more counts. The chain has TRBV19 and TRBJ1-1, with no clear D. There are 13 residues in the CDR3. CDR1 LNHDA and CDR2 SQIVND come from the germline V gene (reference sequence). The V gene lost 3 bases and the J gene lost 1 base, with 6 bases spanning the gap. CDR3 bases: TGTGCCAGTAGTATCGCCAGGAACACTGAAGCTTTCTTT. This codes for CASSIARNTEAFF.

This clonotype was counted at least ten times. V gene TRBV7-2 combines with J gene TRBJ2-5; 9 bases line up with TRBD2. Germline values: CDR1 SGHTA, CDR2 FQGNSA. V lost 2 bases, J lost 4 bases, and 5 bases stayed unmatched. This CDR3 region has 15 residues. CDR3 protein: CASSLKAGGGETQYF. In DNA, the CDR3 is TGTGCCAGCAGCTTAAAAGCGGGAGGAGGAGAGACCCAGTACTTC.

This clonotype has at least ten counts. CDR3 protein: CSVVVGQGGYEKLFF. The CDR3, as DNA: TGCAGCGTTGTGGTAGGACAGGGAGGATACGAAAAACTGTTTTTT. The chain couples TRBV29-1 to TRBJ1-4; 8 bases match TRBD1. CDR3 length equals 15 residues. Germline V gives CDR1 SQVTM, CDR2 ANQGSEA. V dropped 4 bases and J dropped 8; count of bases not matched to a gene: 12.

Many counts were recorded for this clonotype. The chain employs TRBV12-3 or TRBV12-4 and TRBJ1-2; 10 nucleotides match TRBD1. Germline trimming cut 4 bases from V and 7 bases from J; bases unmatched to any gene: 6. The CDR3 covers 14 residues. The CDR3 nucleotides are TGTGCCAGCAGTTCGACAGGGGGCGCCTTTGGCTACACCTTC. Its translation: CASSSTGGAFGYTF.

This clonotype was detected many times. Here the CDR3 reads CATNGGDAYNEQFF. The CDR3 bases are TGTGCCACCAACGGGGGGGACGCTTACAATGAGCAGTTCTTC. The chain joins TRBV28 to TRBJ2-1; 8 bases align to TRBD2. Germline assignment: CDR1 MDHEN and CDR2 SYDVKM. The CDR3 extends over 14 amino acids. Trimming took 10 bases from V and 4 from J; bases not matched to a gene: 9.

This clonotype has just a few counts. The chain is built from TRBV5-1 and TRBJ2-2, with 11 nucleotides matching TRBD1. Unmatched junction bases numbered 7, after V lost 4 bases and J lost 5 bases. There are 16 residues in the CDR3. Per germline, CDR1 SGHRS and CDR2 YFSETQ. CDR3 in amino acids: CASSPGTGGLTGELFF. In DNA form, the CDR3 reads TGCGCCAGCAGCCCCGGGACAGGGGGTTTAACCGGGGAGCTGTTTTTT. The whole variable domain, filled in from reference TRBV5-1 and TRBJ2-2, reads KAGVTQTPRYLIKTRGQQVTLSCSPISGHRSVSWYQQTPGQGLQFLFEYFSETQRNKGNFPGRFSGRQFSNSRSEMNVSTLELGDSALYLCASSPGTGGLTGELFFGEGSRLTVL.

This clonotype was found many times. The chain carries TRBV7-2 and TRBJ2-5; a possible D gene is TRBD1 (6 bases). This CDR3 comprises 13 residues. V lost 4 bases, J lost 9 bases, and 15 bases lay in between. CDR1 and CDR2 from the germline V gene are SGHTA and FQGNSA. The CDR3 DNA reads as TGTGCCAGCAGCTCCGGGACACCGGGCGCCCAGTACTTC. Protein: CASSSGTPGAQYF.

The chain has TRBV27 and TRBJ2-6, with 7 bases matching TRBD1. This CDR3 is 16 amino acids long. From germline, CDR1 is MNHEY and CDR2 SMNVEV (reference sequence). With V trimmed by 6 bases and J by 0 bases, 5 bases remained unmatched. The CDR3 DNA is TGTGCCAGCAGAGACAGGGTTAGCTCTGGGGCCAACGTCCTGACTTTC. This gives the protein CASRDRVSSGANVLTF.

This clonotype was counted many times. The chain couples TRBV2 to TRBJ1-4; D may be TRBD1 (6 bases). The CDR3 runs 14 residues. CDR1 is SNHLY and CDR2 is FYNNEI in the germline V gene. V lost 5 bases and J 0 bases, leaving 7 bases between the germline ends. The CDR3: CASSKGATNEKLFF. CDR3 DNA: TGTGCCAGCAGTAAGGGGGCAACTAATGAAAAACTGTTTTTT.

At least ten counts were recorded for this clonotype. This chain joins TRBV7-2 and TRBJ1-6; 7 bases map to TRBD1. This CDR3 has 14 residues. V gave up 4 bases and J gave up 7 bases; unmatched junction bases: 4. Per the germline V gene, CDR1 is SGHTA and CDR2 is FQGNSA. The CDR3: CASSSTGSNSPLHF. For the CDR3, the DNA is TGTGCCAGCAGCTCGACAGGGAGCAATTCACCCCTCCACTTT.

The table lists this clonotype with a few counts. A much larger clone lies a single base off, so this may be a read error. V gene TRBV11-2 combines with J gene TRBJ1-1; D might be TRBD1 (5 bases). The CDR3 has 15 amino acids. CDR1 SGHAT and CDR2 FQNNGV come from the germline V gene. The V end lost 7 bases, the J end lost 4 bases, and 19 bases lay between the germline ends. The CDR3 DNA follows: TGTGCCAGCACCCCGCCGAGGGGTATGAGCACTGAAGCTTTCTTT. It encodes CASTPPRGMSTEAFF.

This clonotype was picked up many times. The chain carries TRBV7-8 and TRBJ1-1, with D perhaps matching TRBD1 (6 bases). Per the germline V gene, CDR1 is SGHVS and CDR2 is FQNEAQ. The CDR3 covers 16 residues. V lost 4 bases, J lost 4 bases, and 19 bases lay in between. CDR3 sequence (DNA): TGTGCCAGCAGCTCACTCACTGCAGGGGCTGGCACTGAAGCTTTCTTT. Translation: CASSSLTAGAGTEAFF.